The present TCR beta chain was sequenced within a study of OX40 agonist ivuxolimab in advanced cancers. Study-level results: Dosing at 0.1 to 3.0 mg/kg was accompanied by clonal expansion of CD4+ and CD8+ blood T cells by week 6. Still undetermined is the antigen specificity of the expanded peripheral T cells. Among the lowest levels of clonal expansion were found in partial responders at 0.1-3.0 mg/kg.

Using immunoSEQ multiplex PCR, the repertoire was profiled, and TCRdb retains in-frame clones only, with some absent. Of around 7,700 clones listed, roughly 85% were seen once; the top ten hold approximately 2%. This clone occurred once. Its antigen is not known. V lost 5 bases, J lost 8 bases, and 8 bases stayed unmatched. This CDR3 is built from 13 residues. Germline values: CDR1 SGHTA, CDR2 FQGNSA. The chain joins TRBV7-2 to TRBJ1-2; TRBD1 matches 7 bases. This TCR derives from an adult with an advanced solid tumor such as melanoma, head and neck, liver or kidney cancer. The specimen was CD4+ or CD8+ T cells sorted from blood, collected in a trial of the OX40 agonist ivuxolimab. CDR3 region: CASSPGQTWGYTF. In DNA, the CDR3 is TGTGCCAGCAGCCCGGGACAGACTTGGGGCTACACCTTC.